This TCR beta chain was profiled in a study of T cells expressing NK-cell markers. Following a re-call of the 5' RACE reads, TCRdb has one entry per CDR3 protein and lacks DNA. This sample contains 200,000 to 300,000 distinct CDR3 sequences. The CDR3 length is 15 residues. Germline lookup yields CDR1 LGHDT and CDR2 YNNKEL (reference sequence). The chain has TRBV3-1 and TRBJ1-6. The sequencing input was blood T cells: a sorted CD56 or NKG2C T cell subset, CD4+ or CD8+ T cells, or bulk PBMC T cells (not recorded which). This TCR derives from a woman between 18 and 75 years old in good health. The CDR3 is CASSQGSSYNSPLHF.